These 8 T cell receptor beta chains were all obtained from the same sample, sequenced in a study of tumor and adjacent non-tumor tissue in lung cancer. TCRbeta libraries were built with three rounds of nested PCR, modified from ARM-PCR. TCRdb used MiXCR to reprocess the multiplex PCR reads, holding one entry per CDR3 protein. The repertoire holds some 99,000 distinct CDR3 sequences, around 80% seen once, with around a third in the top ten. No cell sorting was done before RNA was extracted from the tissue. The source material was lung tumor tissue. These receptors came from a woman aged 55-69 years with non-small cell lung cancer.

With respect to this clonotype: A much larger clone lies one base from this, so it may be a read error. The chain recombines TRBV6-5 with TRBJ2-5; 13 bases are a match to TRBD2. The ends lost 7 bases at V and 1 base at J; junction bases unmatched: 6. This CDR3 has 16 amino acids. Germline CDR1 MNHEY, CDR2 SVGAGI. This CDR3 reads CASNQGLAGPQETQYF. DNA of the CDR3: TGTGCCAGCAACCAGGGACTAGCGGGACCCCAAGAGACCCAGTACTTC.

To note about this clonotype: A read error may produce the germline difference seen at one junction end. The chain uses TRBV29-1 and TRBJ1-1; D possibly corresponds to TRBD1 (6 bases). The CDR3 runs 14 residues. Germline CDR1 is SQVTM and CDR2 is ANQGSEA. The DNA for the CDR3 is TGCAGCGTTGATCCCGATGGGACATGGTTTGAAGCATTCTTT. As protein: CSVDPDGTWFEAFF.

This chain links TRBV6-2 or TRBV6-3 with TRBJ2-2; D is perhaps TRBD2 (6 bases). CDR1 MNHEY and CDR2 SVGEGT come from the germline V gene. The ends were cut back, 2 bases at V and 10 bases at J, with 20 bases in the middle. This CDR3 spans 16 amino acids. CDR3 region: CASSYGVGSGTVELFF. CDR3 in DNA: TGTGCCAGCAGTTACGGAGTCGGGAGTGGCACAGTGGAGCTGTTTTTT.

The V and J genes are TRBV12-3 or TRBV12-4 and TRBJ1-5; possibly TRBD2 for D (5 bases). The DNA end lines up better with TRBJ2-3; the J call may be wrong. CDR3 length: 14 amino acids. Written as DNA, the CDR3 is TGTGCCAGCAGTTTACGAGGGCGCAATCAACCCCAGTATTTT. Protein product: CASSLRGRNQPQYF.

A word on this clonotype: This could be a read error, since a much larger clone is one nucleotide away. This chain uses TRBV28 with TRBJ2-7; D is possibly TRBD1 or TRBD2 (6 bases each). V was trimmed by 5 bases and J by 4 bases, leaving 15 bases between them. This CDR3 comprises 14 residues. Germline lookup yields CDR1 MDHEN and CDR2 SYDVKM. The CDR3 nucleotides read TGTGCCAGCAGTGCACCCGGGGGCGGATACGAGCAGTACTTC. It yields the protein CASSAPGGGYEQYF.

This clonotype was detected only a few times. Since a much larger clone is just one base distant, this may be a read error. The chain joins TRBV20-1 to TRBJ2-3; 9 bases align to TRBD1. This CDR3 has 15 amino acids. J lost 3 bases, V lost 8 bases, and 12 bases had no gene match. Per germline, CDR1 DFQATT and CDR2 SNEGSKA (reference sequence). CDR3 sequence: CSTLPGQGSTDTQYF. The DNA of the CDR3 is TGCAGTACGCTTCCGGGACAGGGTTCTACAGATACGCAGTATTTT.

Notes on this clonotype: At one boundary the junction diverges from the germline segment, which might be a read error. CDR3 in DNA: TGTGCTAGCAGTGTGGGGACCGGGGTCAACGTCCTGACTTTC. Residues: CASSVGTGVNVLTF. V gene TRBV12-3 or TRBV12-4 combines with J gene TRBJ2-6, with D perhaps being TRBD1 or TRBD2 (5 bases each). The CDR3 runs 14 residues.

J is TRBJ2-3 and V is TRBV2; 10 positions match TRBD2. Trimming cost V 5 bases and J 8 bases; bases outside gene matches: 7. This CDR3 comprises 14 residues. Looked up from germline, CDR1 is SNHLY and CDR2 is FYNNEI. CDR3 sequence reads: CASSRSSGSRTQYF. CDR3 nucleotides: TGTGCCAGCAGTAGGTCTAGCGGGAGCCGTACGCAGTATTTT. The complete variable domain, with remaining parts taken from reference TRBV2 and TRBJ2-3, reads EPEVTQTPSHQVTQMGQEVILRCVPISNHLYFYWYRQILGQKVEFLVSFYNNEISEKSEIFDDQFSVERPDGSNFTLKIRSTKLEDSAMYFCASSRSSGSRTQYFGPGTRLTVL.